This TCR beta chain is from a study of T cell responses to AZD1222 COVID-19 vaccine. Study-wide findings and caveats: Possibly, clonal diversity was underestimated; donors were largely white British and included more females.

Germline CDR1 reads MDHEN; CDR2 reads SYDVKM. This CDR3 is built from 12 residues. The ends were cut back, 2 bases at V and 8 bases at J, with 9 bases in the middle. Generated by immunoSEQ multiplex PCR, the TCRdb table keeps only in-frame clones and is missing some. The sample has around 140,000 clones, 80% to 95% seen once. As regards this clone: Its antigen is not known.

The chain couples TRBV28 to TRBJ1-2; D not certain. The receptor's source is an adult in good health. Sequencing was performed on peripheral blood, taken on day 0 of MenACWY control vaccination. This chain's CDR3 is CASSLLDAGYTF. As DNA, the CDR3 is TGTGCCAGCAGTTTACTGGACGCAGGCTACACCTTC.